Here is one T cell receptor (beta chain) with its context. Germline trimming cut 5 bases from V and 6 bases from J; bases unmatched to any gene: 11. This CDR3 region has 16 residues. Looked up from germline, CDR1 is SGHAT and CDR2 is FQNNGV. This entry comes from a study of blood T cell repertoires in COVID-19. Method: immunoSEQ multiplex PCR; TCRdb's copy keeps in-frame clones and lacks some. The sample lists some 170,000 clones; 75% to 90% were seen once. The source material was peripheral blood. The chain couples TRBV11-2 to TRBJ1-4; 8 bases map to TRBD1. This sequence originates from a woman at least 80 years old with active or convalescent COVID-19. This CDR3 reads CASSLLPRGPDEKLFF. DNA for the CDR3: TGTGCCAGCAGCCTGTTGCCCAGGGGGCCGGATGAAAAACTGTTTTTT. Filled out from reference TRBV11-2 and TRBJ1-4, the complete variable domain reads EAGVAQSPRYKIIEKRQSVAFWCNPISGHATLYWYQQILGQGPKLLIQFQNNGVVDDSQLPKDRFSAERLKGVDSTLKIQPAKLEDSAVYLCASSLLPRGPDEKLFFGSGTQLSVL.